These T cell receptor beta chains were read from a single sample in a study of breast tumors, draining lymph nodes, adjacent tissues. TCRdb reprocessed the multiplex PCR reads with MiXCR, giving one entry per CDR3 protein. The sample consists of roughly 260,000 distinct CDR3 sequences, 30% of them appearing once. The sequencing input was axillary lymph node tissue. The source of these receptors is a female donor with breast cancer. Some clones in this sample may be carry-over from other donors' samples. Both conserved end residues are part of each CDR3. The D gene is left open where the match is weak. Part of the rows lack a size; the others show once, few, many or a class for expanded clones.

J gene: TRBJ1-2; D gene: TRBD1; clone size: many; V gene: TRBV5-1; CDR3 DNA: TGCGCCAGCAGCTTCGGGACAGGCTATGGCTACACCTTC; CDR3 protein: CASSFGTGYGYTF
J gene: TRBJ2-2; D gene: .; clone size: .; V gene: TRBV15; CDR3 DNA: TGTGCCACCAGCAGAGGGAGGACGGGAGCAACCGGGGGGCTGTTTTTT; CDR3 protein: CATSRGRTGATGGLFF
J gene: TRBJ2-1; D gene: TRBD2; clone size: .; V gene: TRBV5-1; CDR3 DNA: TGCGCCAGCAGCTTGACCCCACGAAGTCCCGATGGATTTCGCGGGAGGCGGGTTTACAATGAGCAGTTCTTC; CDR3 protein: CASSLTPRSPDGFRGRRVYNEQFF
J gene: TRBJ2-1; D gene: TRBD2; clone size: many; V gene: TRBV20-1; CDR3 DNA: TGCAGTGCTCGAGGATCTAGCGGCAGTTACAATGAGCAGTTCTTC; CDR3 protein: CSARGSSGSYNEQFF
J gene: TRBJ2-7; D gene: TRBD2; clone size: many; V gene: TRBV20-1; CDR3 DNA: TGCAGTGCCCCGGATAGCGGGAGCGATCGCTACGAGCAGTACTTC; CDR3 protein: CSAPDSGSDRYEQYF
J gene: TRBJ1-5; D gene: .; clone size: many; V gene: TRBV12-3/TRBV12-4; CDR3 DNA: TGTGCCAGCAGTCCTCGACTAAGCAATCAGCCCCAGCATTTT; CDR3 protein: CASSPRLSNQPQHF
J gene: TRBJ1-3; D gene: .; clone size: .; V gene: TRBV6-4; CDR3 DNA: TGTGCCAGGAGACCGCGTGGGGGGTGGAGCTCTGGAAACACCATATATTTT; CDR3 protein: CARRPRGGWSSGNTIYF
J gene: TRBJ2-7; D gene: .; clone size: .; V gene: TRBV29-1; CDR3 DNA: TGCAGCCCCGCCCGGGTGGAATTCGACGAGCAGTACTTC; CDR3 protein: CSPARVEFDEQYF
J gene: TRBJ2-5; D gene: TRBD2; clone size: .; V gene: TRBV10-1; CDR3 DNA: TGCGCCAGCAGTGGGACTAGCGGGAGGAGGGGGACCCAGTACTTC; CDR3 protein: CASSGTSGRRGTQYF
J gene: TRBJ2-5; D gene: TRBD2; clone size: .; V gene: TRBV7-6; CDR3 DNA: TGTGCCAGCAGCCAGCGGGAGGTCGGGGAGACCCAGTACTTC; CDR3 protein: CASSQREVGETQYF
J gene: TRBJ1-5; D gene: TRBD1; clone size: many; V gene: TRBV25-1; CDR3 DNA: TGTGCCAGCAGTGGGGGACAGGGTGGCAATCAGCCCCAGCATTTT; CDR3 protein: CASSGGQGGNQPQHF
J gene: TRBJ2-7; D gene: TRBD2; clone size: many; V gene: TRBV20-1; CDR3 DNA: TGCAGTGCTAGCGGGGTGCGGGGGAGCTCCTACGAGCAGTACTTC; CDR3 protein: CSASGVRGSSYEQYF
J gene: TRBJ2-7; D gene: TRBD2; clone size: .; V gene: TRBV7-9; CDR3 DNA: TGCGCCAGCAGCTTAGGGACTAGAGCCCACGAGCAGTACTTC; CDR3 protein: CASSLGTRAHEQYF
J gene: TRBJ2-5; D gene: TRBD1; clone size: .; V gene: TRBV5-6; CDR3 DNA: TGTGCCAGCAGCTTGCACAGGGGTCGGGAGACCCAGTACTTC; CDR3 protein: CASSLHRGRETQYF
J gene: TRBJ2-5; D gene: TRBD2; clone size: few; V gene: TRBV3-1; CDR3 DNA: TGTGCCAGCAGCCAAAAAGATCCTAGCGGGAGAGAGACCCAGTACTTC; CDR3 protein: CASSQKDPSGRETQYF
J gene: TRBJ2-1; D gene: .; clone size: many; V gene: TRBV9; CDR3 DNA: TGTGCCAGCAGCGTAGCCCCACAGGTTTATGAGCAGTTCTTC; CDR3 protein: CASSVAPQVYEQFF
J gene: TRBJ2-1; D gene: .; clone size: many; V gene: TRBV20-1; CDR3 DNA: TGCAGTGCCGCACGTGATGAGCAGTTCTTC; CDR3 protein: CSAARDEQFF
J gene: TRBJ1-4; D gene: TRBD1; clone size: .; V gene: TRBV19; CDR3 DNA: TGTGCCAGTAGTGAGGATCGGACAGGGAGTGAAAAACTGTTTTTT; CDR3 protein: CASSEDRTGSEKLFF
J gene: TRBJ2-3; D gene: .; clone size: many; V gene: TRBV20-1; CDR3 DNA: TGCAGTGCTAGAGTGGAAGTCCTCACAGATACGCAGTATTTT; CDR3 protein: CSARVEVLTDTQYF
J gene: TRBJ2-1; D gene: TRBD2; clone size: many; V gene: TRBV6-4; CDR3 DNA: TGTGCCAGCAGTGCCCTAGCGGGAGTTTTAGGTGAGCAGTTCTTC; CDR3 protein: CASSALAGVLGEQFF